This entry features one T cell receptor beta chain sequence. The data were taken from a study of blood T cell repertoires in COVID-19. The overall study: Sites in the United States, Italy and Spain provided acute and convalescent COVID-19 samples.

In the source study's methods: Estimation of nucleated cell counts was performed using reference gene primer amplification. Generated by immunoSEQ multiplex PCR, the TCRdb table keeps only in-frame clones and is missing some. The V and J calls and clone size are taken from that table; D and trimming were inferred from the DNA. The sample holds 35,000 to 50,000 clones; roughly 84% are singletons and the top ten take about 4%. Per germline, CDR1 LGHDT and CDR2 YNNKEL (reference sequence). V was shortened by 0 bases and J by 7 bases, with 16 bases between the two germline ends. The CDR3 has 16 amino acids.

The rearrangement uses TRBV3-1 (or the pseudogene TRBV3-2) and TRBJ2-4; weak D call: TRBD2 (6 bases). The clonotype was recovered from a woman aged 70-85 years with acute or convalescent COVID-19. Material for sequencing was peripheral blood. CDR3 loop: CASSQEGGPGSNIQYF. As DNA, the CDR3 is TGTGCCAGCAGCCAAGAGGGAGGCCCCGGCTCGAACATTCAGTACTTC.